Listed below are T cell receptor beta chains from one sample, sequenced in a study of OX40 agonist ivuxolimab in advanced cancers. The method was immunoSEQ multiplex PCR; TCRdb's version includes in-frame clones alone and lacks a portion of them. The repertoire holds tens of thousands of clones, with about nine tenths as singletons. The specimen comprised CD4+ or CD8+ T cells sorted from blood, sampled in a trial of the OX40 agonist ivuxolimab. The receptors shown here come from an adult with an advanced solid tumor such as melanoma, head and neck, liver or kidney cancer. Both conserved end residues are part of each CDR3. The order of the fields is D gene, clone size, J gene, V gene, CDR3 protein, CDR3 DNA. D genes are given only for firm matches. Part of the rows lack a size; the others show once, few, many or a class for expanded clones.

d_call: NA
clone_size: NA
j_call: TRBJ2-2
v_call: TRBV7-9
cdr3_aa: CASFRSAGNTGELFF
cdr3_nt: TGTGCCAGCTTTCGCTCAGCGGGGAACACCGGGGAGCTGTTTTTT

d_call: NA
clone_size: once
j_call: TRBJ2-2
v_call: TRBV18
cdr3_aa: CASSPPNGRDTGELFF
cdr3_nt: TGTGCCAGCTCACCACCTAATGGCAGGGACACCGGGGAGCTGTTTTTT

d_call: NA
clone_size: NA
j_call: TRBJ1-2
v_call: TRBV6-6
cdr3_aa: CASSSQNYGYTF
cdr3_nt: TGTGCCAGCAGTTCTCAAAACTATGGCTACACCTTC

d_call: NA
clone_size: once
j_call: TRBJ2-5
v_call: TRBV19
cdr3_aa: CASSGFSWETQYF
cdr3_nt: TGTGCCAGTAGTGGCTTCTCTTGGGAGACCCAGTACTTC

d_call: NA
clone_size: NA
j_call: TRBJ1-6
v_call: TRBV6-5
cdr3_aa: CASSYAAQRDNSPLHF
cdr3_nt: TGCGCCAGCAGTTACGCCGCCCAGCGGGATAATTCACCCCTCCACTTT

d_call: NA
clone_size: NA
j_call: TRBJ1-2
v_call: TRBV29-1
cdr3_aa: CSASGYYGYTF
cdr3_nt: TGCAGCGCGTCCGGCTACTATGGCTACACCTTC

d_call: NA
clone_size: NA
j_call: TRBJ2-1
v_call: TRBV19
cdr3_aa: CASSPYNNEQFF
cdr3_nt: TGTGCCAGTAGTCCTTACAACAATGAGCAGTTCTTC

d_call: NA
clone_size: NA
j_call: TRBJ2-7
v_call: TRBV7-2
cdr3_aa: CASSSRGQTYEQYF
cdr3_nt: TGTGCCAGCAGCTCCCGAGGACAGACCTACGAGCAGTACTTC

d_call: NA
clone_size: NA
j_call: TRBJ1-1
v_call: TRBV6-1
cdr3_aa: CASSAPDRDLRGTEAFF
cdr3_nt: TGTGCCAGCAGTGCACCGGACCGGGACCTCCGGGGGACTGAAGCTTTCTTT

d_call: TRBD2
clone_size: NA
j_call: TRBJ2-3
v_call: TRBV9
cdr3_aa: CASSPHGLAGGADTQYF
cdr3_nt: TGTGCCAGCAGCCCCCACGGACTAGCGGGAGGAGCGGATACGCAGTATTTT

d_call: NA
clone_size: NA
j_call: TRBJ1-4
v_call: TRBV29-1
cdr3_aa: CSVEEGYRGNEKLFF
cdr3_nt: TGCAGCGTTGAAGAAGGTTACCGGGGGAATGAAAAACTGTTTTTT

d_call: TRBD1
clone_size: once
j_call: TRBJ1-5
v_call: TRBV6-1
cdr3_aa: CASSGTGGYQPQHF
cdr3_nt: TGTGCCAGCAGTGGGACAGGGGGGTATCAGCCCCAGCATTTT

d_call: TRBD2
clone_size: NA
j_call: TRBJ2-1
v_call: TRBV29-1
cdr3_aa: CSGITTSRANEQFF
cdr3_nt: TGCAGCGGGATTACGACTAGCAGGGCCAATGAGCAGTTCTTC

d_call: NA
clone_size: NA
j_call: TRBJ1-2
v_call: TRBV6-1
cdr3_aa: CASSELGRDGYTF
cdr3_nt: TGTGCCAGCAGTGAACTGGGGCGCGATGGCTACACCTTC

d_call: TRBD1
clone_size: NA
j_call: TRBJ2-7
v_call: TRBV6-5
cdr3_aa: CASSYSRDRTYEQYF
cdr3_nt: TGTGCCAGCAGTTACTCCCGGGACAGAACCTACGAGCAGTACTTC

d_call: NA
clone_size: NA
j_call: TRBJ2-5
v_call: TRBV5-6
cdr3_aa: CASSRADQETQYF
cdr3_nt: TGTGCCAGCAGCCGAGCCGACCAAGAGACCCAGTACTTC

d_call: TRBD2
clone_size: NA
j_call: TRBJ2-3
v_call: TRBV9
cdr3_aa: CASSTGLAGARTDTQYF
cdr3_nt: TGTGCCAGCAGCACCGGACTAGCGGGGGCCCGCACAGATACGCAGTATTTT

d_call: NA
clone_size: NA
j_call: TRBJ1-3
v_call: TRBV5-1
cdr3_aa: CASSLDQSSGNTIYF
cdr3_nt: TGCGCCAGCAGCTTGGACCAGAGCTCTGGAAACACCATATATTTT

d_call: NA
clone_size: NA
j_call: TRBJ2-7
v_call: TRBV5-1
cdr3_aa: CASSSPGQNYEQYF
cdr3_nt: TGCGCCAGCAGCTCCCCGGGACAAAACTACGAGCAGTACTTC

d_call: TRBD2
clone_size: NA
j_call: TRBJ2-1
v_call: TRBV2
cdr3_aa: CASRPGLAANNEQFF
cdr3_nt: TGTGCCAGCAGGCCGGGACTAGCGGCAAACAATGAGCAGTTCTTC

d_call: NA
clone_size: few
j_call: TRBJ2-7
v_call: TRBV11-2
cdr3_aa: CASSFAGRYYEQYF
cdr3_nt: TGTGCCAGCAGCTTCGCGGGACGTTACTACGAGCAGTACTTC

d_call: NA
clone_size: few
j_call: TRBJ2-5
v_call: TRBV27
cdr3_aa: CASSVPGHQETQYF
cdr3_nt: TGTGCCAGCAGTGTCCCGGGGCATCAGGAGACCCAGTACTTC

d_call: NA
clone_size: few
j_call: TRBJ2-7
v_call: TRBV7-6
cdr3_aa: CASSLVRGPYEQYF
cdr3_nt: TGTGCCAGCAGCTTAGTACGAGGGCCCTACGAGCAGTACTTC

d_call: NA
clone_size: NA
j_call: TRBJ1-1
v_call: TRBV7-9
cdr3_aa: CASSRAVGFPEAFF
cdr3_nt: TGTGCCAGCAGCCGAGCGGTAGGGTTTCCTGAAGCTTTCTTT

d_call: TRBD2
clone_size: NA
j_call: TRBJ2-1
v_call: TRBV25-1
cdr3_aa: CASSALAGGLGEQFF
cdr3_nt: TGTGCCAGCAGTGCCCTAGCGGGAGGGTTGGGTGAGCAGTTCTTC

d_call: NA
clone_size: NA
j_call: TRBJ2-6
v_call: TRBV15
cdr3_aa: CATSRGGAGANVLTF
cdr3_nt: TGTGCCACCAGCAGAGGGGGCGCTGGGGCCAACGTCCTGACTTTC

d_call: NA
clone_size: NA
j_call: TRBJ2-1
v_call: TRBV19
cdr3_aa: CASITDAGSGYNEQFF
cdr3_nt: TGTGCCAGTATTACGGACGCGGGCTCAGGGTACAATGAGCAGTTCTTC

d_call: TRBD1
clone_size: NA
j_call: TRBJ1-5
v_call: TRBV2
cdr3_aa: CASRRQGGSNQPQHF
cdr3_nt: TGTGCCAGTAGAAGACAGGGAGGGTCGAATCAGCCCCAGCATTTT

d_call: TRBD2
clone_size: NA
j_call: TRBJ2-1
v_call: TRBV10-3
cdr3_aa: CAISESLGGGAREQFF
cdr3_nt: TGTGCCATCAGTGAGTCGTTAGGCGGGGGGGCTCGTGAGCAGTTCTTC

d_call: TRBD2
clone_size: NA
j_call: TRBJ2-1
v_call: TRBV6-5
cdr3_aa: CATQTSGRSNEQFF
cdr3_nt: TGTGCCACCCAAACTAGCGGGAGAAGCAATGAGCAGTTCTTC

d_call: NA
clone_size: NA
j_call: TRBJ1-3
v_call: TRBV6-6
cdr3_aa: CASSYPAGSGNTIYF
cdr3_nt: TGTGCCAGCAGTTACCCGGCGGGCTCTGGAAACACCATATATTTT

d_call: TRBD2
clone_size: NA
j_call: TRBJ2-1
v_call: TRBV11-3
cdr3_aa: CASSFADSGLAGGEQFF
cdr3_nt: TGTGCCAGCAGCTTTGCAGATTCGGGGCTAGCGGGAGGTGAGCAGTTCTTC

d_call: TRBD1
clone_size: NA
j_call: TRBJ1-1
v_call: TRBV19
cdr3_aa: CASSSSGTVNTEAFF
cdr3_nt: TGTGCCAGTAGTAGTTCAGGGACAGTGAACACTGAAGCTTTCTTT

d_call: NA
clone_size: NA
j_call: TRBJ1-5
v_call: TRBV7-7
cdr3_aa: CASSSAMGSPPPANQPQHF
cdr3_nt: TGTGCTAGCAGCTCCGCAATGGGTAGTCCCCCCCCGGCCAATCAGCCCCAGCATTTT

d_call: TRBD1
clone_size: NA
j_call: TRBJ1-1
v_call: TRBV5-1
cdr3_aa: CASSSIPAGTGITEAFF
cdr3_nt: TGCGCCAGCAGCTCCATTCCCGCCGGGACAGGGATTACTGAAGCTTTCTTT

d_call: NA
clone_size: NA
j_call: TRBJ2-1
v_call: TRBV6-6
cdr3_aa: CASRAYNEQFF
cdr3_nt: TGTGCCAGCAGAGCCTACAATGAGCAGTTCTTC

d_call: NA
clone_size: NA
j_call: TRBJ1-2
v_call: TRBV6-4
cdr3_aa: CASSDGQGGRRTF
cdr3_nt: TGTGCCAGCAGTGACGGTCAGGGCGGTAGACGCACCTTC

d_call: TRBD2
clone_size: NA
j_call: TRBJ2-1
v_call: TRBV5-4
cdr3_aa: CASSLASGSAEQFF
cdr3_nt: TGTGCCAGCAGCTTGGCTAGCGGGAGTGCTGAGCAGTTCTTC

d_call: NA
clone_size: NA
j_call: TRBJ2-5
v_call: TRBV5-5
cdr3_aa: CASSLPGPETQYF
cdr3_nt: TGTGCCAGCAGCTTACCGGGCCCCGAGACCCAGTACTTC

d_call: TRBD2
clone_size: NA
j_call: TRBJ2-1
v_call: TRBV10-3
cdr3_aa: CAISDPTSGGAPYNEQFF
cdr3_nt: TGTGCCATCAGTGACCCGACTAGCGGGGGGGCCCCCTACAATGAGCAGTTCTTC

d_call: NA
clone_size: NA
j_call: TRBJ1-1
v_call: TRBV19
cdr3_aa: CASSWSGATEAFF
cdr3_nt: TGTGCCAGTAGCTGGTCAGGAGCCACTGAAGCTTTCTTT

d_call: TRBD2
clone_size: once
j_call: TRBJ2-7
v_call: TRBV29-1
cdr3_aa: CSVEGGVYEQYF
cdr3_nt: TGCAGCGTTGAGGGGGGGGTCTACGAGCAGTACTTC

d_call: NA
clone_size: NA
j_call: TRBJ1-4
v_call: TRBV15
cdr3_aa: CATSRGLAGATNEKLFF
cdr3_nt: TGTGCCACCAGCAGAGGACTGGCAGGGGCTACTAATGAAAAACTGTTTTTT

d_call: NA
clone_size: NA
j_call: TRBJ2-7
v_call: TRBV2
cdr3_aa: CASSPPSMPGAYEQYF
cdr3_nt: TGTGCCAGCAGTCCCCCTTCGATGCCGGGGGCCTACGAGCAGTACTTC

d_call: TRBD2
clone_size: NA
j_call: TRBJ2-2
v_call: TRBV4-1
cdr3_aa: CASSQVAGDPTGELFF
cdr3_nt: TGCGCCAGCAGCCAAGTAGCGGGAGACCCTACCGGGGAGCTGTTTTTT

d_call: NA
clone_size: NA
j_call: TRBJ2-7
v_call: TRBV19
cdr3_aa: CASRADSAREQQYF
cdr3_nt: TGTGCCAGTAGGGCCGACAGTGCCCGTGAGCAGCAGTACTTC

d_call: NA
clone_size: NA
j_call: TRBJ1-6
v_call: TRBV5-5
cdr3_aa: CASSIHSGGGSSPLHF
cdr3_nt: TGTGCCAGCAGCATACACAGCGGAGGTGGTAGTTCGCCCCTCCACTTT

d_call: TRBD1
clone_size: NA
j_call: TRBJ2-7
v_call: TRBV9
cdr3_aa: CASSPGGAGSYEQYF
cdr3_nt: TGTGCCAGCAGCCCAGGGGGCGCGGGCTCCTACGAGCAGTACTTC

d_call: TRBD2
clone_size: once
j_call: TRBJ2-1
v_call: TRBV10-2
cdr3_aa: CASSDRPGTSGGTYNEQFF
cdr3_nt: TGCGCCAGCAGTGACCGTCCCGGGACTAGCGGGGGCACCTACAATGAGCAGTTCTTC

d_call: NA
clone_size: NA
j_call: TRBJ2-5
v_call: TRBV18
cdr3_aa: CASSPSNLETQYF
cdr3_nt: TGTGCCAGCTCACCTTCCAATCTTGAGACCCAGTACTTC

d_call: NA
clone_size: NA
j_call: TRBJ2-3
v_call: TRBV5-3
cdr3_aa: CARSFKPADTQYF
cdr3_nt: TGTGCCAGAAGCTTTAAACCGGCAGATACGCAGTATTTT

d_call: NA
clone_size: NA
j_call: TRBJ2-1
v_call: TRBV5-1
cdr3_aa: CASSLVEGEQFF
cdr3_nt: TGCGCCAGCAGCTTGGTGGAGGGTGAGCAGTTCTTC

d_call: TRBD1
clone_size: once
j_call: TRBJ1-3
v_call: TRBV6-5
cdr3_aa: CASSYSDRDHTIYF
cdr3_nt: TGTGCCAGCAGTTACTCGGACAGGGACCACACCATATATTTT

d_call: TRBD1
clone_size: NA
j_call: TRBJ2-7
v_call: TRBV10-3
cdr3_aa: CASGAPGQSYEQYF
cdr3_nt: TGTGCCAGCGGAGCTCCGGGACAGTCCTACGAGCAGTACTTC

d_call: NA
clone_size: NA
j_call: TRBJ1-4
v_call: TRBV28
cdr3_aa: CANQPGRGEKLFF
cdr3_nt: TGTGCCAACCAGCCAGGACGGGGTGAAAAACTGTTTTTT

d_call: NA
clone_size: NA
j_call: TRBJ1-5
v_call: TRBV9
cdr3_aa: CASSETHMGQPQHF
cdr3_nt: TGTGCCAGCAGCGAAACCCATATGGGTCAGCCCCAGCATTTT

d_call: TRBD1
clone_size: NA
j_call: TRBJ2-5
v_call: TRBV11-2
cdr3_aa: CASSSDGTGQETQYF
cdr3_nt: TGTGCCAGCAGCTCCGATGGGACAGGACAAGAGACCCAGTACTTC

d_call: TRBD1
clone_size: NA
j_call: TRBJ1-6
v_call: TRBV6-1
cdr3_aa: CASSTPGQADSPLHF
cdr3_nt: TGTGCCAGCAGTACTCCGGGACAGGCCGATTCACCCCTCCACTTT

d_call: NA
clone_size: NA
j_call: TRBJ2-1
v_call: TRBV5-1
cdr3_aa: CASSSATGLLGREQFF
cdr3_nt: TGCGCCAGCAGCTCGGCGACGGGTCTCCTGGGGCGTGAGCAGTTCTTC